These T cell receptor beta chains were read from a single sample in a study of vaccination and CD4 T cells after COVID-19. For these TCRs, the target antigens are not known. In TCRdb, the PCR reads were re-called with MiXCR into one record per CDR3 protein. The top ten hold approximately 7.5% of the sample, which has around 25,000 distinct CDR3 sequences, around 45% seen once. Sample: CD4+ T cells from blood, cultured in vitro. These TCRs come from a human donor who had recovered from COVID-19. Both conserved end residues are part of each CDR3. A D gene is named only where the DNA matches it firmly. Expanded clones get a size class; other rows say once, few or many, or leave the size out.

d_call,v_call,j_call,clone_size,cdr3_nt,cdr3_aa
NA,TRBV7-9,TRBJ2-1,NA,TGTGCCAGCAGCTTGAGACCGGAAGAGCAGTTCTTC,CASSLRPEEQFF
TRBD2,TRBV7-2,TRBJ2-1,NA,TGTGCCAGCAGCGTCCAATACAAGCGGACTAGCGGGAGTAATGAGCAGTTCTTC,CASSVQYKRTSGSNEQFF
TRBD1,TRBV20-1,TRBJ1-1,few,TGCAGTGCCCCGACCCGGCCGTCACAGGGGGCTAGGACTGAAGCTTTCTTT,CSAPTRPSQGARTEAFF
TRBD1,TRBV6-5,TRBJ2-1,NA,TGTGCCAGCAGTTACGGAAGGACAGGTGAGCAGTTCTTC,CASSYGRTGEQFF
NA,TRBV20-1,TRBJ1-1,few,TGCAGTGCTGCCGAGATGCGGAGGAACACTGAAGCTTTCTTT,CSAAEMRRNTEAFF
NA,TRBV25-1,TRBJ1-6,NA,TGTGCCAGCAGTGACAGGTATAATTCACCCCTCCACTTT,CASSDRYNSPLHF
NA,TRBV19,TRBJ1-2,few,TGTGCCAGTAGCAGCCGTGGGACGCAGGGGAACTATGGCTACACCTTC,CASSSRGTQGNYGYTF
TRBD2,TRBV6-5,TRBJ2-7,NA,TGTGCCAGCAGTTACTCGGCTAGCGGGAATCACGAGCAGTACTTC,CASSYSASGNHEQYF
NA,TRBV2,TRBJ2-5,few,TGTGCCACCCGGGGATTCCCCTTAGAGACCCAGTACTTC,CATRGFPLETQYF
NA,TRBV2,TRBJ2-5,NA,TGTGCCAGCAGGGAGGGGTTCCAAGAGACCCAGTACTTC,CASREGFQETQYF
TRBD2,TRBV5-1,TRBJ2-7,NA,TGCGCCAGCAGCTCCCCAGGCGGCGGGGGGGCCCGCGAGCAGTACTTC,CASSSPGGGGAREQYF
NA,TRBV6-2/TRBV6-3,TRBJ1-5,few,TGTGCCAGCCTCGGCCAGGGGACTTCCTGGGATCAGCCCCAGCATTTT,CASLGQGTSWDQPQHF
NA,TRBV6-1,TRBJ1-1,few,TGTGCCAGCAGCCACCGGGACACTGGCTATCGTGAAGCTTTCTTT,CASSHRDTGYREAFF
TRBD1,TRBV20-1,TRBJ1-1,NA,TGCAGTGCTAGAACCGACAGGGTGAACAATGAAGCTTTCTTT,CSARTDRVNNEAFF
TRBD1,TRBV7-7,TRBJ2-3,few,TGTGCCAGCAGCCAAACAGGGGTCGGGGATACGCAGTATTTT,CASSQTGVGDTQYF
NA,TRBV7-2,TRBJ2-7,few,TGTGCCAGCAGCGGAGGGGGGTGGCGGACCGACACCTACGAGCAGTACTTC,CASSGGGWRTDTYEQYF
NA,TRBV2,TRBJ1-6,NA,TGTGCCAGCTCCGGTGAAAACTACCAACCCCTCCACTTT,CASSGENYQPLHF
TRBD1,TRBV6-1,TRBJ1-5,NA,TGTGCCAGCAGGGCACAGGGGGCACTTAACAATCAGCCCCAGCATTTT,CASRAQGALNNQPQHF
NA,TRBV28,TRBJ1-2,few,TGTGCCAGCAGTTTGGCCGGCGGCGGGCGTGGCTACACCTTC,CASSLAGGGRGYTF
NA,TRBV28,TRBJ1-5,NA,TGTGCCAGCAGTTTATTGAGGGGGGCCACCGGGCCCCAGCATTTT,CASSLLRGATGPQHF
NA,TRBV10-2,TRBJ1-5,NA,TGCGCCAGCAATGTTAGCAATCAGCCCCAGCATTTT,CASNVSNQPQHF
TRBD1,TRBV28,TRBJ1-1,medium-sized,TGTGCCAGCAGTCTGGGACAGGTGAACACTGAAGCTTTCTTT,CASSLGQVNTEAFF
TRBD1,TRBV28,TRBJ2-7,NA,TGTGCCAGCAGTTCCGCCGGGACAGGAGCCTACGAGCAGTACTTC,CASSSAGTGAYEQYF
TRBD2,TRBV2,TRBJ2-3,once,TGTGCCAGCAGTCCAAGAGGCGGGAGGGCTGATACGCAGTATTTT,CASSPRGGRADTQYF
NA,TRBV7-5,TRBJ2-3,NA,NA,CISVPEAIYQGRCTDTQCF
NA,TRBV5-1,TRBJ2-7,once,TGCGCCAGCAGCTTGGCCCCTTCACTTGACTACGAGCAGTACTTC,CASSLAPSLDYEQYF
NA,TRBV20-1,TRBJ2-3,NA,TGCGCAACCGTAGACACTAGCACAGATACGCAGTATTTT,CATVDTSTDTQYF
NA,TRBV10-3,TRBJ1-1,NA,TGTGCCATCAGTGAGAATCTACAGGGCACTGAAGCTTTCTTT,CAISENLQGTEAFF
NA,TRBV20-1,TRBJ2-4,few,TGCAGTGCTATGCCTAGAGGGGGGCTCACCAAAAACATTCAGTACTTC,CSAMPRGGLTKNIQYF
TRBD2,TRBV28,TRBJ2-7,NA,TGTGCCAGCAGTTTAGGTGGCGGGAGAGTCTACGAGCAGTACTTC,CASSLGGGRVYEQYF
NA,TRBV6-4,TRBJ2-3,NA,TGTGCCAGCAGTGACCGGGGTGGGACAGATACGCAGTATTTT,CASSDRGGTDTQYF
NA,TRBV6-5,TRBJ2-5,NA,TGTGCCAGCAGTTCTGCTGAAGAGACCCAGTACTTC,CASSSAEETQYF
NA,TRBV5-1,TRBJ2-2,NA,TGCGCCAGCAGCTTTCAGGGTTCCGGGGAGCTGTTTTTT,CASSFQGSGELFF
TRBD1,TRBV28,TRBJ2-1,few,TGTGCCAGCAGCACAGGGGGCGTCGGGCAGTTCTTC,CASSTGGVGQFF
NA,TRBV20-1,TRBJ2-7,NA,TGCAGTGCTCATGTGGGTGAAGTCTACGGGGAGCAGTACTTC,CSAHVGEVYGEQYF
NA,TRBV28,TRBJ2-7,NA,TGTGCCAGCAGTTCCCCCAATGGGGGACCCTCCTACGAGCAGTACTTC,CASSSPNGGPSYEQYF
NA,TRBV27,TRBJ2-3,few,TGTGCCAGCGTCCGCCAGGACACAGATACGCAGTATTTT,CASVRQDTDTQYF
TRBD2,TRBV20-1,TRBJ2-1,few,TGCAGTGCCACCAAGGGACTAGCGGGGCCCTATGAGCAGTTCTTC,CSATKGLAGPYEQFF
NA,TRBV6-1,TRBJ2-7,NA,TGTGCCAGCAGTCCCCCGCGGGCCTACGAGCAGTACTTC,CASSPPRAYEQYF